This T cell receptor beta chain was retrieved from a study of memory CD4+ T cells and cytomegalovirus serostatus. Single viable CD3+CD4+CD8-CD45RO+ cells were sorted as the memory CD4+ T cells. This CDR3 has 13 amino acids. V dropped 4 bases and J dropped 2 bases, with 9 bases sitting between them. CDR1 and CDR2 from the germline V gene are SGHAT and FQNNGV. In the original processing: Out-of-frame sequences were removed, leaving around 2.2 million distinct TCRbeta sequences. Method: immunoSEQ multiplex PCR; TCRdb's copy keeps in-frame clones and lacks some. That table furnishes V, J and clone size, whereas the DNA furnished D and trimming. The table shows approximately 60,000 clones, with 70% to 85% occurring only once.

The chain has TRBV11-2 and TRBJ2-7; no reliable D call. The clonotype comes from an adult in good health and CMV-seropositive. Sequenced: memory CD4+ T cells from blood. The CDR3 nucleotides read TGTGCCAGCAGCTCAAACCGCCCCTACGAGCAGTACTTC. Its protein product is CASSSNRPYEQYF.